The 17 T cell receptor beta chains below all came from one sample that was sequenced in a study of vaccination effects on CD4 cells after COVID-19. Antigen-specific CD4+ T cells were expanded (with viral peptide pools) by the ViraFEST assay ahead of sequencing. Following a roughly eleven-day culture, CD4+ T cells were purified. None of these healthy vaccinees had been infected with SARS-CoV-2 before vaccination. Some clones are missing from TCRdb's copy, which holds only in-frame ones; the method was immunoSEQ multiplex PCR. This table holds 68,000 or so clones, 75% to 85% found once. These receptors' targets are unknown. Sequenced material: CD4+ T cells from PBMCs cultured with SARS-CoV-2 spike peptides, taken before COVID-19 vaccination. Receptor source: a human donor who received a COVID-19 vaccine.

The J gene is TRBJ2-7, the V gene TRBV6-1; D is ambiguous. V was cut by 2 bases and J by 0 bases, with 14 bases left in between. The length of the CDR3 is 16 residues. CDR1 and CDR2 (germline): MNHNS, SASEGT. The DNA of the CDR3 is TGTGCCAGCAGTGAATTGGGCAGATTTCTCTCCTACGAGCAGTACGTC. It translates to CASSELGRFLSYEQYV.

This clone has a handful of counts. This chain uses TRBV30 with TRBJ1-2, with D tentatively TRBD1 (6 bases). This CDR3 contains 15 residues. CDR1 GTSNPN and CDR2 SVGIG come from the germline V gene (reference sequence). Trimming shortened V by 3 bases and J by 4 bases, and 18 bases separated the two germline ends. CDR3 amino acids: CAWRENNRDGYGYTF. In nucleotides, the CDR3 is TGTGCCTGGAGGGAAAACAACAGGGACGGCTATGGCTACACCTTC.

This clone appeared a few times. The V and J genes are TRBV7-3 and TRBJ2-7; perhaps TRBD2 as D (6 bases). The CDR3 spans 15 residues. V lost 10 bases and J 2 bases, leaving 21 bases between the germline ends. CDR1 SGHTA and CDR2 FQGTGA come from the germline V gene. In nucleotides, the CDR3 is TGTGCCAACCCGGCGGGACTTCGACGGACCTACGAGCAGTACGTC. This translates into CANPAGLRRTYEQYV.

V gene TRBV29-1 combines with J gene TRBJ2-3, with 16 bases fitting TRBD2. The CDR3 is 15 residues long. The junction had 14 bases not matched to a gene; V was cut back by 6 bases and J by 14 bases. Germline V gene data show CDR1 as SQVTM and CDR2 as ANQGSEA. CDR3 in DNA: TGCAGCGTGCGTCCCGGGACTAGCGGGGGGGCCTTTTTGTATTTT. It encodes CSVRPGTSGGAFLYF.

V gene TRBV6-2 or TRBV6-3 combines with J gene TRBJ2-1, with D perhaps TRBD2 (5 bases). Germline CDR1 MNHEY, CDR2 SVGEGT. This CDR3 is built from 12 residues. Trimming removed 6 bases at V and 13 bases at J, with 16 bases between. CDR3 coding DNA: TGTGCCAGCAGCCGGCCGGTGGGGAGCCAGTTCTTC. This codes for CASSRPVGSQFF.

The V gene is TRBV15, the J gene TRBJ2-3; D is undetermined. The CDR3 contains 16 residues. V was trimmed by 2 bases and J by 1 base, leaving 13 bases between them. The V gene's germline CDR1 is LNHNV and CDR2 YYDKDF (reference sequence). CDR3 in amino acids: CATSRPRFMGTDTQYF. The CDR3 nucleotides read TGTGCCACCAGCAGACCAAGATTTATGGGCACAGATACGCAGTATTTT.

The rearrangement links TRBV2 to TRBJ1-2; 10 bases match TRBD1. Germline-derived CDR1 and CDR2 are SNHLY and FYNNEI. Losses at the gene ends were 5 bases for V and 7 bases for J; bases not matched to a gene: 4. There are 13 residues in the CDR3. CDR3 in amino acids: CASSRDRGFGYTF. CDR3 nucleotides: TGTGCCAGCAGTCGGGACAGGGGTTTTGGCTACACCTTC. Looking up the rest from reference TRBV2 and TRBJ1-2 gives the full variable domain: EPEVTQTPSHQVTQMGQEVILRCVPISNHLYFYWYRQILGQKVEFLVSFYNNEISEKSEIFDDQFSVERPDGSNFTLKIRSTKLEDSAMYFCASSRDRGFGYTFGSGTRLTVV.

V is TRBV5-1 and J is TRBJ2-5; 14 bases line up with TRBD2. The CDR3 consists of 16 residues. Trimming at V came to 3 bases and at J to 5 bases, leaving 6 bases not matched to a gene. Germline V gene data show CDR1 as SGHRS and CDR2 as YFSETQ. The CDR3 here is CASSSGLAGVVETQYF. CDR3 coding DNA: TGCGCCAGCAGCTCGGGACTAGCGGGGGTCGTCGAGACCCAGTACTTC.

This clone was seen only a few times. The V gene is TRBV4-1, the J gene TRBJ1-5, with D unclear. There are 17 residues in the CDR3. The germline V and J ends were trimmed by 0 bases and 4 bases, with 16 bases remaining between them. Looked up from germline, CDR1 is MGHRA and CDR2 is YSYEKL. CDR3 sequence reads: CASSQDGGGRPNQPQHF. The CDR3 nucleotides read TGCGCCAGCAGCCAAGATGGCGGAGGGAGGCCAAATCAGCCCCAGCATTTT.

The V call is TRBV7-8, the J call TRBJ1-1; weak D call: TRBD1 (5 bases). V shed 3 bases and J shed 10 bases, with 18 bases lying between them. CDR3 length: 14 residues. CDR1 SGHVS and CDR2 FQNEAQ come from the germline V gene. CDR3 loop: CASSFSFQGDRAFF. The CDR3, as DNA: TGTGCCAGCAGCTTTAGTTTCCAAGGGGATAGAGCTTTCTTT.

This clone was counted between two and nine times. J is TRBJ2-7 and V is TRBV21-1; the listed D gene, TRBD1, was not tested against the DNA. TRBV21-1 is described as a pseudogene. This CDR3 contains 17 residues. CDR3 loop: CASSKGRQGLLGGEQYV. CDR3 DNA: TGTGCCAGCAGCAAAGGTCGACAGGGCCTTTTGGGGGGCGAGCAGTACGTC.

The CDR3 coding sequence is TGTGCCAGCAGTTTATCAGGTTATAGCAATCAGCCCCAGCATTTT. It encodes CASSLSGYSNQPQHF. This rearrangement joins TRBV6-5 to TRBJ1-5; D call uncertain. CDR3 length: 15 amino acids. Trimming pared 4 bases from V and 0 bases from J, leaving 10 bases between. Per the germline V gene, CDR1 is MNHEY and CDR2 is SVGAGI.

The chain couples TRBV18 to TRBJ1-6; D is possibly TRBD1 (5 bases). Germline CDR1 reads KGHSH; CDR2 reads LQKENI. V was cut by 1 base and J by 7 bases, with 17 bases left in between. This CDR3 contains 17 residues. The CDR3 protein is CASSPHSPGTDNSPLHF. The CDR3 DNA follows: TGTGCCAGCTCACCACACTCACCCGGGACGGACAATTCACCCCTCCACTTT. The whole variable domain, filled in from reference TRBV18 and TRBJ1-6, reads NAGVMQNPRHLVRRRGQEARLRCSPMKGHSHVYWYRQLPEEGLKFMVYLQKENIIDESGMPKERFSAEFPKEGPSILRIQQVVRGDSAAYFCASSPHSPGTDNSPLHFGNGTRLTVT.

The chain recombines TRBV2 with TRBJ1-1; 9 bases map to TRBD1. After removal of 5 bases from V and 4 bases from J, the junction contained 5 bases not matched to a gene. Germline V gene lookup returns CDR1 SNHLY and CDR2 FYNNEI. The CDR3 covers 14 residues. The CDR3 region has the DNA TGTGCCAGCAGTTCCCAGGACAGGGGCACTGAAGCTTTCTTT. Its translation is CASSSQDRGTEAFF.

V usage is TRBV18 and J usage is TRBJ1-3, with D uncertain. The V gene's germline CDR1 is KGHSH and CDR2 LQKENI. Trimming pared 3 bases from V and 0 bases from J, leaving 15 bases between. CDR3 size: 17 residues. The CDR3 loop reads CASSPNPQSSSGNTIYF. The DNA of the CDR3 is TGTGCCAGCTCACCCAACCCTCAGAGCAGCTCTGGAAACACCATATATTTT.

The chain uses TRBV6-6 and TRBJ1-1, with D unresolved. Trimming removed 3 bases at V and 4 bases at J, with 9 bases between. The CDR3 totals 13 residues. Per the germline V gene, CDR1 is MNHNY and CDR2 is SVGAGI (reference sequence). The DNA of the CDR3 is TGTGCCAGCAGTTATCGAGAGGCCACTGAAGCTTTCTTT. Translation: CASSYREATEAFF.

The chain employs TRBV27 and TRBJ2-2; 9 bases line up with TRBD2. Losses at the gene ends were 2 bases for V and 0 bases for J; bases not matched to a gene: 4. The CDR3 totals 17 residues. Germline V CDR1 and CDR2: MNHEY, SMNVEV (reference sequence). The CDR3 spells CASSLVAGGPNTGELFF. CDR3 DNA sequence: TGTGCCAGCAGTTTAGTGGCGGGGGGGCCGAACACCGGGGAGCTGTTTTTT.